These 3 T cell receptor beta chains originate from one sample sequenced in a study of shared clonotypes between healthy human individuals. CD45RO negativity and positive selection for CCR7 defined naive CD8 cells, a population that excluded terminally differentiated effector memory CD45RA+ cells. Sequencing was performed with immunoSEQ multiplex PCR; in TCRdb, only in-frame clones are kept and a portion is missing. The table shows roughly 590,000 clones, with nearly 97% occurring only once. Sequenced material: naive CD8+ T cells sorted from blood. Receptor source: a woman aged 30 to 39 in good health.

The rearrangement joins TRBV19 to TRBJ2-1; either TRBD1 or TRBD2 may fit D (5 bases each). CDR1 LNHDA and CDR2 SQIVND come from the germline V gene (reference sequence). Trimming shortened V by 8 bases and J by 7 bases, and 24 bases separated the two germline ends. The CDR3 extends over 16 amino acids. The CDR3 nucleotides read TGTGCCAGTCTAGGGGTTGGGGAGACTGGAGTGAATGAGCAGTTCTTC. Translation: CASLGVGETGVNEQFF.

This CDR3 is CASSDSRADGHEQFF. CDR3 DNA: TGCGCCAGCAGTGACTCGAGGGCCGATGGGCATGAGCAGTTCTTC. The chain is built from TRBV10-1 and TRBJ2-1; TRBD2 is a possible D gene (5 bases). The CDR3 runs 15 residues. In germline, CDR1 is WNHNN, CDR2 SYGVQD (reference sequence). The V end was cut by 3 bases, the J end by 8 bases, with 17 bases between.

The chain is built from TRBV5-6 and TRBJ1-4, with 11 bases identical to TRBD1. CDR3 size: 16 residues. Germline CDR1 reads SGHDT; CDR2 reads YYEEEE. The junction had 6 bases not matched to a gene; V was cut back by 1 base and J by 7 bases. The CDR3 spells CASSLFAGTGGEKLFF. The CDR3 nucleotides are TGTGCCAGCAGCTTGTTCGCCGGGACAGGGGGTGAAAAACTGTTTTTT.